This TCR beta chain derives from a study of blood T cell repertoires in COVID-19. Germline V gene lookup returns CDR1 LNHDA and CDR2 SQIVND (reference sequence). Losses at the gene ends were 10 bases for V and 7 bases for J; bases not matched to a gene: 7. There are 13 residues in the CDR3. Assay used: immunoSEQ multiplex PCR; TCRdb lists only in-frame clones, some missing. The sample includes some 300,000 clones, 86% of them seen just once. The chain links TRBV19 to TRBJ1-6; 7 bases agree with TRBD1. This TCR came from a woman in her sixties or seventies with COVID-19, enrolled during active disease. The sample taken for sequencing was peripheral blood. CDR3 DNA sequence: TGTGCCACGGCGACAGGGAGGAATTCACCCCTCCACTTT. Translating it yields CATATGRNSPLHF. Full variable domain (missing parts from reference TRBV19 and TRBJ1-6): DGGITQSPKYLFRKEGQNVTLSCEQNLNHDAMYWYRQDPGQGLRLIYYSQIVNDFQKGDIAEGYSVSREKKESFPLTVTSAQKNPTAFYLCATATGRNSPLHFGNGTRLTVT.